Listed below are T cell receptor beta chains from one sample, sequenced in a study of T cell clonotyping in hematopoietic cell transplantation. Here immunoSEQ multiplex PCR was the method, and the copy in TCRdb shows in-frame clones only, minus some. This repertoire shows under 9,000 clones, roughly 96% found once; its top ten account for approximately 0.45%. The source material was PBMCs, sampled 30 days after allogeneic stem cell transplant. The receptor source for this set is a male patient between 35 and 55 years old who had an allogeneic stem cell transplant from a related donor, so the T cells may come from the graft donor. Some clones in this sample may be carry-over from other donors' samples. CDR3s include the opening cysteine and the closing phenylalanine or tryptophan.

v_call: TRBV5-5
j_call: TRBJ1-1
cdr3_aa: CASEVGFNTEAFF

v_call: TRBV30
j_call: TRBJ1-6
cdr3_aa: CAWSPNWGRAYSPLHF

v_call: TRBV28
j_call: TRBJ1-2
cdr3_aa: CASSWTAIYGYTF

v_call: TRBV7-2
j_call: TRBJ2-5
cdr3_aa: CASSTRRAETQYF

v_call: TRBV5-4
j_call: TRBJ2-7
cdr3_aa: CASSYSLSTLGHDEQYF

v_call: TRBV5-6
j_call: TRBJ1-3
cdr3_aa: CASSFGVGNTIYF

v_call: TRBV5-1
j_call: TRBJ2-2
cdr3_aa: CASSLRAGDSGELFF

v_call: TRBV4-2
j_call: TRBJ2-5
cdr3_aa: CASSQDGTTQETQYF

v_call: TRBV5-1
j_call: TRBJ2-6
cdr3_aa: CASSFGQGAGGANVLTF

v_call: TRBV5-4
j_call: TRBJ2-3
cdr3_aa: CASSLGGRGTLQGTDTQYF

v_call: TRBV19
j_call: TRBJ2-7
cdr3_aa: CASSITADSYEQYF

v_call: TRBV4-2
j_call: TRBJ2-5
cdr3_aa: CASSPRLAGETQYF

v_call: TRBV9
j_call: TRBJ1-2
cdr3_aa: CASSVAQGRQYGYTF

v_call: TRBV5-1
j_call: TRBJ2-3
cdr3_aa: CASSLVSSGGVITDTQYF

v_call: TRBV6-5
j_call: TRBJ1-1
cdr3_aa: CASSQVTGEIAEAFF

v_call: TRBV30
j_call: TRBJ1-1
cdr3_aa: CAWSVRGGPYTEAFF

v_call: TRBV5-4
j_call: TRBJ1-2
cdr3_aa: CASSPTTGVGYGYTF

v_call: TRBV27
j_call: TRBJ2-1
cdr3_aa: CASSFGGGSNEQFF

v_call: TRBV19
j_call: TRBJ1-5
cdr3_aa: CASMRTSSNQPQHF

v_call: TRBV4-3
j_call: TRBJ2-7
cdr3_aa: CASSQGPRGGAPYEQYF